This T cell receptor beta chain stems from a study of OX40 agonist ivuxolimab in advanced cancers. The wider study: Ivuxolimab, an agonist antibody against OX40 (CD134), was given to patients. Two cutaneous melanoma patients and one hepatocellular carcinoma patient, three in all, had partial responses. Overall study findings and caveats: Mean expanded clone counts were higher in CD8+ than CD4+ T cells.

The method was immunoSEQ multiplex PCR; TCRdb's version includes in-frame clones alone and lacks a portion of them. The sample has some 96,000 clones, roughly 83% seen once. This CDR3 comprises 14 residues. The germline V gene has CDR1 SGHRS and CDR2 YFSETQ. Between the trimmed V and J ends, which lost 4 bases and 5 bases, there was a span of 13 bases. Turning to this clone: Its antigen is still unknown.

The sequencing here drew on CD4+ or CD8+ T cells sorted from blood, taken in a trial of the OX40 agonist ivuxolimab. The rearrangement joins TRBV5-1 to TRBJ2-1; maybe TRBD2 (5 bases). The source of this sequence is an adult with an advanced solid tumor such as melanoma, head and neck, liver or kidney cancer. CDR3: CASSTGVTDNEQFF. Written as DNA, the CDR3 is TGCGCCAGCAGCACCGGGGTTACGGACAATGAGCAGTTCTTC. Together with reference TRBV5-1 and TRBJ2-1, the CDR3 gives the full variable domain: KAGVTQTPRYLIKTRGQQVTLSCSPISGHRSVSWYQQTPGQGLQFLFEYFSETQRNKGNFPGRFSGRQFSNSRSEMNVSTLELGDSALYLCASSTGVTDNEQFFGPGTRLTVL.